The clone carrying this T cell receptor beta chain showed up just a few times. This sample is part of a study of regulatory T cells in long-lasting Graves disease. Combining iRepertoire HTBI primers with Arm-PCR of CDR3 regions, the authors built TCR beta libraries. MiXCR was run by TCRdb on the multiplex PCR reads, yielding one entry per CDR3 protein. The sample lists over 350,000 distinct CDR3 sequences, approximately 15% occurring once. The germline V gene encodes CDR1 MRHNA and CDR2 SNTAGT. The CDR3 spans 14 residues. V was cut by 7 bases and J by 2 bases, with 11 bases left in between. Stated time point: newly diagnosed GD, antithyroid drugs for less than 3 months. There was RNA extracted from PBMCs, and the TCR library was made from it. This sample also appeared in a second study, on T cells in Graves' hyperthyroidism and ophthalmopathy. In that study: Most thyroid clonotypes with frequency above 0.001 were detected in blood.

The chain joins TRBV6-4 to TRBJ2-2; TRBD1 is a possible D gene (5 bases). The receptor was derived from a woman aged 45-65 years with Graves disease. This sample comprised peripheral blood mononuclear cells (PBMCs), obtained at new diagnosis, from a patient treated with antithyroid drugs. The CDR3 loop reads CASTQGENTGELFF. The DNA for the CDR3 is TGTGCCAGCACCCAAGGGGAAAACACCGGGGAGCTGTTTTTT.